This T cell receptor (beta chain) stems from a study of T cell responses to AZD1222 COVID-19 vaccine. Study at large: Pooled samples include second doses given at about 4 or 12 weeks.

Clones were sequenced by immunoSEQ multiplex PCR, and TCRdb holds only the in-frame ones, with some missing. The table records 100,000 to 150,000 clones, roughly nine tenths of them present only once. Concerning this clone itself: Its matching antigen is unknown.

Germline CDR1 LGHDT, CDR2 YNNKEL (reference sequence). The CDR3 has 15 amino acids. V was pared by 0 bases and J by 5 bases, with 5 bases of the junction left unmatched. Whole-study results and caveats: Spike-specific TCRs gained breadth and depth after people received two AZD1222 doses.

Sequenced here: peripheral blood, sampled on day 0 of AZD1222 vaccination. The source of this sequence is an adult in good health. This chain uses TRBV3-1 (or the pseudogene TRBV3-2) with TRBJ2-5; 8 bases line up with TRBD2. In DNA, the CDR3 is TGTGCCAGCAGCCAAGAAGCGGGGGTCTGGGAGACCCAGTACTTC. Protein: CASSQEAGVWETQYF.